This TCR beta chain comes out of a study of STAT5B mutations in CD4+ large granular lymphocyte leukemia. General study points: 8/27 top patient clones versus 2/35 control clones were TRBV06-family.

With 6 bases clipped from V and 5 bases from J, the junction kept 1 base outside the gene matches. Per germline, CDR1 ENHRY and CDR2 SYGVKD. This CDR3 region has 12 residues. As for this clone: Its antigen is not identified.

Measured with immunoSEQ multiplex PCR; TCRdb has only the in-frame clones, and not every one. This sample has about 32,000 clones, with roughly 91% found just once. Sequencing was performed on CD4+ T cells from blood buffy coats. This receptor was identified in a human donor in good health. This chain uses TRBV10-3 with TRBJ1-5, with 7 nucleotides matching TRBD1. CDR3 in amino acids: CAISDRDQPQHF. DNA of the CDR3: TGTGCCATCAGCGACAGGGATCAGCCCCAGCATTTT.